This T cell receptor (beta chain) was sequenced during a study of blood T cell repertoires in COVID-19. Overall study: The origin of the acute and convalescent COVID-19 samples was the United States, Italy and Spain.

TCRdb's table, derived via immunoSEQ multiplex PCR, lists solely in-frame clones and lacks some. The data hold around 29,000 clones, with approximately 90% observed a single time. The source is a human donor in a cohort sampled during active COVID-19. Input material: peripheral blood.

The DNA of the CDR3 is TGTGCCAGCAGTCTACCCGGGACAGGGGCCTACGAGCAGTACTTC. Amino acids: CASSLPGTGAYEQYF. The chain is built from TRBV7-2 and TRBJ2-7, with 10 bases aligning to TRBD1. There are 15 residues in the CDR3. CDR1 is SGHTA, CDR2 FQGNSA, per germline. The ends lost 6 bases at V and 2 bases at J; junction bases unmatched: 7.